Shown below are 25 T cell receptor beta chains from a single sample sequenced in a study of beta chain features in type 1 diabetes. Expressed TCRB transcripts were sequenced, since all the RNA that had been isolated was reverse transcribed. The repertoire was sequenced with immunoSEQ multiplex PCR; TCRdb's copy has only in-frame clones and lacks some. The sample shows over 700,000 clones, 15% to 20% of them seen only once. The source material was naive CD4+ T cells from blood. Receptors originate from a woman between 18 and 30 years old in good health.

The rearrangement joins TRBV21-1 to TRBJ1-6. TRBV21-1 counts as a pseudogene. The CDR3 extends over 18 amino acids. CDR3 protein: CASSRPKRGGSNGSPLHF. The CDR3 DNA sequence: TGTGCCAGCAGCCGTCCAAAGAGGGGGGGCTCCAATGGTTCACCCCTCCACTTT.

The V and J genes are TRBV7-9 and TRBJ2-7; 7 positions match TRBD1. V was pared by 5 bases and J by 7 bases, with 23 bases of the junction left unmatched. The germline CDR1 and CDR2 sequences are SEHNR and FQNEAQ (reference sequence). CDR3 length: 18 amino acids. Here the CDR3 reads CASSPKLGTDRSYGEQYF. CDR3 DNA: TGTGCCAGCAGCCCAAAATTGGGGACAGACCGTAGCTACGGGGAGCAGTACTTC.

There are a few counts of this clone. The genes are TRBV23-1 and TRBJ1-2; no clear D gene. TRBV23-1 counts as an open reading frame of uncertain function. CDR3 length: 17 amino acids. Trimming cost V 4 bases and J 5 bases, with 23 bases left between them. Written as DNA, the CDR3 is TGCGCCAGCAGTCTAGAAATGGAGGGAGGGCTGCCATATGGCTACACCTTC. Its translation: CASSLEMEGGLPYGYTF.

This clone was counted only a few times. The V and J genes are TRBV6-5 and TRBJ1-2; 8 bases are a match to TRBD1. From germline, CDR1 is MNHEY and CDR2 SVGAGI. Unmatched junction bases numbered 7, after V lost 6 bases and J lost 7 bases. CDR3 size: 13 residues. The CDR3 is CASRGTGGSGYTF. As DNA, the CDR3 is TGTGCCAGCAGGGGAACAGGGGGTTCTGGCTACACCTTC.

The chain uses TRBV13 and TRBJ2-7; 9 bases map to TRBD2. This CDR3 spans 17 amino acids. With V trimmed by 4 bases and J by 5 bases, 15 bases remained unmatched. Germline values: CDR1 PRHDT, CDR2 FYEKMQ (reference sequence). CDR3 loop: CASSSSRMAGGNNEQYF. The DNA for the CDR3 is TGTGCCAGCAGCTCCTCCCGAATGGCGGGAGGGAACAACGAGCAGTACTTC.

This clone occurred a few times. V gene TRBV9 combines with J gene TRBJ2-1; D ambiguous. V gave up 0 bases and J gave up 0 bases, with 10 bases separating them. Germline V CDR1 and CDR2: SGDLS, YYNGEE. CDR3 length: 16 amino acids. DNA of the CDR3: TGTGCCAGCAGCGTAGAGGCCTGGGGCTCCTACAATGAGCAGTTCTTC. Translated, it gives CASSVEAWGSYNEQFF.

This clone was counted only a few times. The chain combines TRBV6-5 with TRBJ1-3; D gene uncertain. The CDR3 runs to 12 residues. Trimming pared 5 bases from V and 9 bases from J, leaving 11 bases between. Germline-derived CDR1 and CDR2 are MNHEY and SVGAGI. The CDR3 DNA sequence: TGTGCCAGCAGTAGACTGGACGGCACCATATATTTT. Translated, it gives CASSRLDGTIYF.

V is TRBV27 and J is TRBJ2-3; 7 bases are shared with TRBD2. Germline V gives CDR1 MNHEY, CDR2 SMNVEV (reference sequence). The CDR3 runs to 15 residues. J lost 2 bases, V lost 6 bases, and 8 bases had no gene match. CDR3 residues: CASSRGVGVTDTQYF. The CDR3 bases are TGTGCCAGCAGCCGGGGGGTGGGGGTCACAGATACGCAGTATTTT.

The chain carries TRBV7-3 and TRBJ2-1; 8 bases align to TRBD2. The CDR3 covers 16 residues. Trimming took 5 bases from V and 0 from J; bases not matched to a gene: 6. Germline CDR1 SGHTA, CDR2 FQGTGA. The CDR3 here is CASSKEAGVSYNEQFF. The CDR3 nucleotides are TGTGCCAGCAGCAAAGAAGCGGGAGTCTCCTACAATGAGCAGTTCTTC.

This clone has only a few counts. The sample contains more than one DNA sequence encoding this CDR3. The V gene is TRBV5-1, the J gene TRBJ1-1; unclear D gene. The germline V gene has CDR1 SGHRS and CDR2 YFSETQ. CDR3 length: 13 amino acids. The V end was cut by 0 bases, the J end by 0 bases, with 3 bases between. The CDR3 nucleotides are TGCGCCAGCAGCTTGGGATTGAACACTGAAGCTTTCTTT. Translation: CASSLGLNTEAFF.

This clone was observed a handful of times. V is TRBV2 and J is TRBJ2-3; D might be TRBD2 (6 bases). The ends were cut back, 7 bases at V and 7 bases at J, with 9 bases in the middle. The CDR3 consists of 11 residues. Germline CDR1 and CDR2: SNHLY and FYNNEI. The CDR3 spells CASNREYTQYF. The CDR3 DNA reads as TGTGCCAGCAACCGGGAGTATACGCAGTATTTT.

The rearrangement joins TRBV9 to TRBJ1-3; D unresolved. CDR1 and CDR2 (germline): SGDLS, YYNGEE. V shed 3 bases and J shed 6 bases, with 13 bases lying between them. The CDR3 contains 14 residues. The DNA of the CDR3 is TGTGCCAGCAGCGGAGGACTGCCCGTAAACACCATATATTTT. Residues: CASSGGLPVNTIYF.

This rearrangement joins TRBV5-4 to TRBJ2-1; tentatively, D is TRBD1 (6 bases). V was clipped by 2 bases and J by 8 bases, with 14 bases between them. The CDR3 has 14 amino acids. Germline CDR1 is SGHNT and CDR2 is YYREEE (reference sequence). The CDR3 DNA reads TGTGCCAGCAGCTTAGTGCAGGGGCGGGATGAGCAGTTCTTC. Translation gives CASSLVQGRDEQFF.

This clone was picked up a small number of times. This chain links TRBV15 with TRBJ1-2, with 7 bases that match TRBD1. The J segment lost 6 bases and the V segment lost 5 bases, leaving 6 bases of the junction unmatched. The germline gives CDR1 LNHNV, CDR2 YYDKDF (reference sequence). This CDR3 comprises 13 residues. DNA for the CDR3: TGTGCCACCAGCTATTCCCAGGGGGATGGCTACACCTTC. Translated: CATSYSQGDGYTF.

This sequence joins TRBV28 and TRBJ1-2; D not resolved. Trimming took 5 bases from V and 6 from J, leaving 10 bases between them. Germline CDR1 and CDR2: MDHEN and SYDVKM. This CDR3 comprises 12 residues. The CDR3 is CASSPFYNGYTF. In DNA, the CDR3 is TGTGCCAGCAGTCCCTTCTATAATGGCTACACCTTC.

This chain connects TRBV6-1 to TRBJ2-1, with D tentatively TRBD2 (5 bases). CDR1 is MNHNS, CDR2 SASEGT, per germline. The CDR3 runs 13 residues. V lost 7 bases to trimming and J lost 0 bases, with 7 bases between them. The CDR3 nucleotides are TGTGCCAGCATCCGGGACTCCTACAATGAGCAGTTCTTC. This translates into CASIRDSYNEQFF.

The J gene is TRBJ2-6, the V gene TRBV28; D not certain. Looked up from germline, CDR1 is MDHEN and CDR2 is SYDVKM. The ends were cut back, 7 bases at V and 2 bases at J, with 6 bases in the middle. The CDR3 loop spans 13 amino acids. The CDR3 bases are TGTGCCAGCAACCTCGCTGGGGCCAACGTCCTGACTTTC. It translates to CASNLAGANVLTF.

This clone was observed a few times. V is TRBV6-6 and J is TRBJ2-7; 8 nucleotides agree with TRBD2. The CDR3 runs 13 residues. Per germline, CDR1 MNHNY and CDR2 SVGAGI (reference sequence). Germline trimming cut 5 bases from V and 4 bases from J; bases unmatched to any gene: 4. The CDR3 is CASSLGGVYEQYF. The CDR3, as DNA: TGTGCCAGCAGTCTCGGGGGGGTATACGAGCAGTACTTC.

This clone has ten or more counts. The rearrangement uses TRBV19 and TRBJ2-1; 8 nucleotides line up with TRBD2. The junction had 9 bases not matched to a gene; V was cut back by 7 bases and J by 7 bases. There are 14 residues in the CDR3. Germline CDR1 is LNHDA and CDR2 is SQIVND (reference sequence). CDR3 in DNA: TGTGCCAGTAAACTAGCGGAGGGGCTAAATGAGCAGTTCTTC. It codes for CASKLAEGLNEQFF.

This clone was found a few times. The rearrangement links TRBV27 to TRBJ2-1, with 12 bases fitting TRBD1. Per the germline V gene, CDR1 is MNHEY and CDR2 is SMNVEV (reference sequence). The CDR3 length is 17 residues. The ends lost 5 bases at V and 7 bases at J; junction bases unmatched: 12. CDR3 loop: CASSVYPRDRGRNEQFF. The CDR3 nucleotides read TGTGCCAGCAGTGTTTACCCCCGGGACAGGGGGCGGAATGAGCAGTTCTTC.

This chain links TRBV19 with TRBJ2-4; tentative D call: TRBD2 (5 bases). Trimming pared 7 bases from V and 0 bases from J, leaving 10 bases between. The CDR3 spans 14 residues. Germline V CDR1 and CDR2: LNHDA, SQIVND (reference sequence). The chain's CDR3 is CASNSGAAKNIQYF. In nucleotides, the CDR3 is TGTGCCAGTAACAGCGGAGCAGCCAAAAACATTCAGTACTTC.

The rearrangement links TRBV28 to TRBJ2-7; D might be TRBD2 (6 bases). Germline V CDR1 and CDR2: MDHEN, SYDVKM. The CDR3 runs 14 residues. Deletions cut 11 bases from V and 0 bases from J, with 17 bases between. This chain's CDR3 is CAHRGTSSSYEQYF. In nucleotides, the CDR3 is TGTGCCCACAGAGGGACTTCGAGCTCCTACGAGCAGTACTTC.

The sample holds a few counts of this clone. The rearrangement uses TRBV5-4 and TRBJ2-2; 7 bases align to TRBD1. V shed 3 bases and J 3 bases; nucleotides not matched to a gene: 14. Germline CDR1 SGHNT, CDR2 YYREEE (reference sequence). The length of the CDR3 is 18 residues. Here the CDR3 reads CASSSPAMTGTDTGELFF. In nucleotides, the CDR3 is TGTGCCAGCAGCTCGCCCGCGATGACAGGGACGGACACCGGGGAGCTGTTTTTT.

This clone was counted only a few times. V and J are TRBV6-1 and TRBJ1-2; D is unresolved. Germline CDR1 is MNHNS and CDR2 is SASEGT. The CDR3 consists of 12 residues. V was clipped by 2 bases and J by 8 bases, with 9 bases between them. CDR3 sequence (DNA): TGTGCCAGCAGTGAACAAAGGGTAGGCTACACCTTC. Translating it yields CASSEQRVGYTF.

The rearrangement uses TRBV28 and TRBJ2-7, with 8 bases lining up with TRBD2. The CDR3 extends over 15 amino acids. Germline trimming cut 6 bases from V and 3 bases from J; bases unmatched to any gene: 10. CDR1 and CDR2 (germline): MDHEN, SYDVKM. CDR3 coding DNA: TGTGCCAGCAGACCCGGGGGGGGTGCTATCTACGAGCAGTACTTC. It is translated as CASRPGGGAIYEQYF.